The present T cell receptor beta chain was sequenced within a study of CD8 T cells in ankylosing spondylitis. Study findings and constraints: In ankylosing spondylitis blood, a motif of eight highly homologous TCR beta variants appeared characteristic. In ankylosing spondylitis patients, matched synovial fluid reportedly showed significant enrichment of disease-linked clones.

Germline V gene sequence: CDR1 SGHKS, CDR2 YYEKEE (reference sequence). The V gene lost 2 bases and the J gene lost 1 base, with 9 bases spanning the gap. The CDR3 runs to 14 residues. MiXCR, applied by TCRdb to the 5' RACE reads, yields one record per CDR3 protein. The table shows roughly 700,000 distinct CDR3 sequences, with roughly 20% occurring only once. This clonotype was seen more than once but under ten times. The antigen is not known. This chain connects TRBV5-5 to TRBJ1-1, with D unresolved. This clonotype was sampled from a male donor with ankylosing spondylitis. Sequencing input: blood, either unsorted or a sorted T cell fraction (not recorded which). The CDR3 DNA reads as TGTGCCAGCAGCTTTAACAATTGGAACACTGAAGCTTTCTTT. Its translation is CASSFNNWNTEAFF.